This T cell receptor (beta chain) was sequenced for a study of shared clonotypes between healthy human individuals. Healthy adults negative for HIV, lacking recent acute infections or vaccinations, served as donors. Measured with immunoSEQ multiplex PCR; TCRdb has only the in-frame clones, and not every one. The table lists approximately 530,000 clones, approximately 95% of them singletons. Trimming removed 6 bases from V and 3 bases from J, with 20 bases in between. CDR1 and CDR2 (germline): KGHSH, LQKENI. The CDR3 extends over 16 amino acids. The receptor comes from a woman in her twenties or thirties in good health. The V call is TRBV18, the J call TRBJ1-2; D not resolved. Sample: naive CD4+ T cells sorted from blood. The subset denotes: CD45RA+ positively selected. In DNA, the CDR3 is TGTGCCAGCTCGCCCAACCCCCCGATGGTGGACTATGGCTACACCTTC. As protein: CASSPNPPMVDYGYTF.